These 17 T cell receptor beta chains came from one sample sequenced in a study of blood T cell repertoires in COVID-19. Some clones are missing from TCRdb's copy, which holds only in-frame ones; the method was immunoSEQ multiplex PCR. The repertoire holds roughly 250,000 clones, more than 80% seen once, with around 5.5% in the top ten. Sample: peripheral blood. These receptors were taken from a human donor in a cohort sampled during active COVID-19.

V and J are TRBV19 and TRBJ2-7; D uncertain. With 3 bases removed from V and 3 bases from J, the gap between germline ends came to 9 bases. Germline loops: CDR1 LNHDA, CDR2 SQIVND (reference sequence). There are 13 residues in the CDR3. CDR3 sequence: CASSIQRGYEQYF. In DNA form, the CDR3 reads TGTGCCAGTAGTATCCAACGAGGCTACGAGCAGTACTTC.

The chain combines TRBV4-1 with TRBJ1-5, with a possible D match to TRBD1 (6 bases). Looked up from germline, CDR1 is MGHRA and CDR2 is YSYEKL. Trimming stripped 3 bases from V and 7 bases from J, with 19 bases between. The CDR3 has 16 amino acids. Written as DNA, the CDR3 is TGCGCCAGCAGCCACATACCAGGGGCACCCAACCAGCCCCAGCATTTT. It codes for CASSHIPGAPNQPQHF.

This clone was seen ten or more times. The chain joins TRBV11-3 to TRBJ2-5; 11 bases fit TRBD2. The length of the CDR3 is 16 residues. The V gene's germline CDR1 is SGHNT and CDR2 YENEEA. V lost 5 bases to trimming and J lost 1 base; unmatched junction nucleotides: 6. DNA for the CDR3: TGTGCCAGCAGCCTAGGACTAGCGGGTGCCCAAGAGACCCAGTACTTC. Translating gives CASSLGLAGAQETQYF.

The rearrangement uses TRBV20-1 and TRBJ1-2; D is unresolved. The germline V gene encodes CDR1 DFQATT and CDR2 SNEGSKA (reference sequence). The CDR3 totals 10 residues. Trimming took 8 bases from V and 8 from J, leaving 12 bases between them. DNA of the CDR3: TGCAGTACACGGGAGTACGGCTACACCTTC. Translation: CSTREYGYTF.

This clone has a handful of counts. This sequence joins TRBV7-9 and TRBJ2-6; the D gene is possibly TRBD1 (6 bases). The CDR3 has 19 amino acids. Per the germline V gene, CDR1 is SEHNR and CDR2 is FQNEAQ (reference sequence). Trimming removed 0 bases at V and 0 bases at J, with 15 bases between. DNA of the CDR3: TGTGCCAGCAGCTTAGCGAGACAGGTTCCCCTCTCTGGGGCCAACGTCCTGACTTTC. Translating it yields CASSLARQVPLSGANVLTF. Variable domain in full (rest from reference TRBV7-9 and TRBJ2-6): DTGVSQNPRHKITKRGQNVTFRCDPISEHNRLYWYRQTLGQGPEFLTYFQNEAQLEKSRLLSDRFSAERPKGSFSTLEIQRTEQGDSAMYLCASSLARQVPLSGANVLTFGAGSRLTVL.

The chain has TRBV28 and TRBJ1-5; 7 nucleotides align to TRBD1. Per germline, CDR1 MDHEN and CDR2 SYDVKM. V shed 3 bases, J shed 0 bases, and the junction held 8 bases outside the gene matches. This CDR3 spans 17 amino acids. The CDR3 sequence: CASSLGTDRYSNQPQHF. CDR3 DNA sequence: TGTGCCAGCAGTTTGGGGACAGACCGATATAGCAATCAGCCCCAGCATTTT. The full variable domain, its missing parts supplied by reference TRBV28 and TRBJ1-5, is DVKVTQSSRYLVKRTGEKVFLECVQDMDHENMFWYRQDPGLGLRLIYFSYDVKMKEKGDIPEGYSVSREKKERFSLILESASTNQTSMYLCASSLGTDRYSNQPQHFGDGTRLSIL.

This clone was observed a single time. The J gene is TRBJ2-3, the V gene TRBV2, with 9 bases fitting TRBD1. V lost 6 bases, J lost 3 bases, and 13 bases stayed unmatched. There are 17 residues in the CDR3. Germline V lookup: CDR1 SNHLY, CDR2 FYNNEI. The CDR3 region has the DNA TGTGCCAGCAGCCAACCTTTTTATGGGACAGGGACAGATACGCAGTATTTT. Protein sequence: CASSQPFYGTGTDTQYF. Combining the CDR3 with reference TRBV2 and TRBJ2-3 gives the whole variable domain EPEVTQTPSHQVTQMGQEVILRCVPISNHLYFYWYRQILGQKVEFLVSFYNNEISEKSEIFDDQFSVERPDGSNFTLKIRSTKLEDSAMYFCASSQPFYGTGTDTQYFGPGTRLTVL.

The J gene is TRBJ1-1, the V gene TRBV11-2; no clear D gene. V was shortened by 0 bases and J by 0 bases, with 8 bases between the two germline ends. Germline CDR1 reads SGHAT; CDR2 reads FQNNGV. The CDR3 contains 15 residues. CDR3 in DNA: TGTGCCAGCAGCTTAGATGGCACAATGAACACTGAAGCTTTCTTT. Its protein product is CASSLDGTMNTEAFF. The variable domain in full, completed from reference TRBV11-2 and TRBJ1-1, reads EAGVAQSPRYKIIEKRQSVAFWCNPISGHATLYWYQQILGQGPKLLIQFQNNGVVDDSQLPKDRFSAERLKGVDSTLKIQPAKLEDSAVYLCASSLDGTMNTEAFFGQGTRLTVV.

J is TRBJ1-1 and V is TRBV6-5; possibly TRBD1 for D (6 bases). Germline CDR1 MNHEY, CDR2 SVGAGI. This CDR3 is 14 amino acids long. Trimming shortened V by 4 bases and J by 5 bases, and 14 bases separated the two germline ends. CDR3 nucleotide sequence: TGTGCCAGCAGTTGGGACACTGGGTTGACTGAAGCTTTCTTT. This sequence encodes CASSWDTGLTEAFF.

The J gene is TRBJ2-7, the V gene TRBV6-5, with D uncertain. In germline, CDR1 is MNHEY, CDR2 SVGAGI. V was pared by 1 base and J by 0 bases, with 10 bases between. The CDR3 runs to 15 residues. The CDR3 reads CASSYLGESSYEQYF. In nucleotides, the CDR3 is TGTGCCAGCAGTTACTTGGGCGAAAGCTCCTACGAGCAGTACTTC.

This chain joins TRBV6-2 or TRBV6-3 and TRBJ2-4, with 13 bases that match TRBD2. With V trimmed by 2 bases and J by 1 base, 2 bases remained unmatched. Germline CDR1 is MNHEY and CDR2 is SVGEGT. The CDR3 totals 17 residues. The CDR3 DNA follows: TGTGCCAGCAGTTACCTGACTAGCGGGGGGGCCAAAAACATTCAGTACTTC. This sequence encodes CASSYLTSGGAKNIQYF.

This clone was recorded once. This chain links TRBV11-2 with TRBJ2-2; 8 bases match TRBD1. Per the germline V gene, CDR1 is SGHAT and CDR2 is FQNNGV. This CDR3 has 19 residues. Trimming removed 4 bases from V and 6 bases from J; junction bases left unmatched: 19. CDR3: CASSSIRDRPLRSPGELFF. CDR3 sequence (DNA): TGTGCCAGCAGCTCGATCCGGGACAGGCCCCTGAGGTCCCCCGGGGAGCTGTTTTTT.

V gene TRBV21-1 combines with J gene TRBJ1-5; TRBD1 is taken as the D call from the table, unchecked against the DNA. TRBV21-1 counts as a pseudogene. The length of the CDR3 is 15 residues. As DNA, the CDR3 is TGTGCCAGCAGCCCTCTTGACAGGGTACACCAGCCCCAGCATTTT. This codes for CASSPLDRVHQPQHF.

V gene TRBV30 combines with J gene TRBJ1-5; D unclear. CDR1 is GTSNPN, CDR2 SVGIG, per germline (reference sequence). The length of the CDR3 is 14 residues. Trimming shortened V by 4 bases and J by 1 base, and 11 bases separated the two germline ends. For the CDR3, the DNA is TGTGCCTGGACCCTGGCGGGAAGCAATCAGCCCCAGCATTTT. It yields the protein CAWTLAGSNQPQHF.

This clone was seen only a few times. The chain uses TRBV27 and TRBJ2-2; D might be TRBD2 (5 bases). Deletions cut 6 bases from V and 4 bases from J, with 6 bases between. Germline V lookup: CDR1 MNHEY, CDR2 SMNVEV (reference sequence). CDR3 length: 12 residues. The CDR3 sequence: CASRGSTGELFF. The DNA for the CDR3 is TGTGCCAGCAGAGGGAGCACCGGGGAGCTGTTTTTT.

V gene TRBV2 combines with J gene TRBJ2-3; D gene unclear. The CDR3 consists of 15 residues. The V gene's germline CDR1 is SNHLY and CDR2 FYNNEI. Trimming left V 10 bases short and J 0 bases short, with 17 bases between. The CDR3 DNA is TGTGCCACTTCATCTATAGTTACTAGCACAGATACGCAGTATTTT. Encoded protein: CATSSIVTSTDTQYF. The variable domain in full, with the rest retrieved from reference TRBV2 and TRBJ2-3, is EPEVTQTPSHQVTQMGQEVILRCVPISNHLYFYWYRQILGQKVEFLVSFYNNEISEKSEIFDDQFSVERPDGSNFTLKIRSTKLEDSAMYFCATSSIVTSTDTQYFGPGTRLTVL.

The rearrangement joins TRBV11-2 to TRBJ1-2; D possibly corresponds to TRBD1 (6 bases). The germline V gene has CDR1 SGHAT and CDR2 FQNNGV. This CDR3 comprises 13 residues. V was clipped by 5 bases and J by 4 bases, with 11 bases between them. The CDR3 region has the DNA TGTGCCAGCAGCCCAGGGGTTGGCTATGGCTACACCTTC. Translation: CASSPGVGYGYTF.